This TCR beta chain emerged from a study of sequential checkpoint blockade in melanoma. Method: immunoSEQ multiplex PCR; TCRdb's copy keeps in-frame clones and lacks some. The sample contains around 40,000 clones, 86% of which appear only once. This CDR3 is built from 15 residues. V shed 3 bases and J 5 bases; nucleotides not matched to a gene: 4. Looked up from germline, CDR1 is SQVTM and CDR2 is ANQGSEA. Treatment specified: randomized to nivolumab then ipilimumab (arm A) or the reverse (arm B). Sequences were derived from CD8+ T cells sorted from blood (inferred from file names), sampled from a patient given nivolumab and ipilimumab in sequence. The TCR was taken from a human donor with melanoma. V gene TRBV29-1 combines with J gene TRBJ2-3; 14 bases agree with TRBD2. Here the CDR3 DNA reads TGCAGCGTTGAGGGGACTAGCGGGAGAGAAGATACGCAGTATTTT. It specifies CSVEGTSGREDTQYF.